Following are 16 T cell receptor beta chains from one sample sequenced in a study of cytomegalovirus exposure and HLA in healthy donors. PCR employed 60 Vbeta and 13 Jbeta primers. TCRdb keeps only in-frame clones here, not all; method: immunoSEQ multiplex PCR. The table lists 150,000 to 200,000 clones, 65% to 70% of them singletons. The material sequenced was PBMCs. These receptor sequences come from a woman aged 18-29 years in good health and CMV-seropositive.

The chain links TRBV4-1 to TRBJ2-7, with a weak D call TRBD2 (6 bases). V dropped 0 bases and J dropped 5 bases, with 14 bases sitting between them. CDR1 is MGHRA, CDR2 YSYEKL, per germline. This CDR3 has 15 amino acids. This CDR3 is CASSQDSGVRNEQYF. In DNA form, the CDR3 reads TGCGCCAGCAGCCAAGATTCGGGGGTTCGGAACGAGCAGTACTTC.

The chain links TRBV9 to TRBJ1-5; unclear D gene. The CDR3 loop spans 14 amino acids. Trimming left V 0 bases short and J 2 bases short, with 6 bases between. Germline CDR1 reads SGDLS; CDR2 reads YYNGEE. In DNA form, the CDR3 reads TGTGCCAGCAGCGTAGGGGCAGGCAATCAGCCCCAGCATTTT. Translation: CASSVGAGNQPQHF.

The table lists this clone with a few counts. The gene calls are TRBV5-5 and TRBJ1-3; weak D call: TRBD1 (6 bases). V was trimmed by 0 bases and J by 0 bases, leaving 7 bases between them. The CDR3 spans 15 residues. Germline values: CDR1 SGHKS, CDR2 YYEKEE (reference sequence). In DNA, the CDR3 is TGTGCCAGCAGCTTGGGGACAGCCTCTGGAAACACCATATATTTT. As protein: CASSLGTASGNTIYF.

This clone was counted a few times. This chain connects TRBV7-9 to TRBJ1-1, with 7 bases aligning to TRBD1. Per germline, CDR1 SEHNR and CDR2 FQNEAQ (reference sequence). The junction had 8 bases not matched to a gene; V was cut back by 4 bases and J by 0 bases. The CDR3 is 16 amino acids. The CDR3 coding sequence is TGTGCCAGCAGCTCGACAGGGTTTGTCATGAACACTGAAGCTTTCTTT. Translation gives CASSSTGFVMNTEAFF. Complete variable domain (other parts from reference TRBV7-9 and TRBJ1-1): DTGVSQNPRHKITKRGQNVTFRCDPISEHNRLYWYRQTLGQGPEFLTYFQNEAQLEKSRLLSDRFSAERPKGSFSTLEIQRTEQGDSAMYLCASSSTGFVMNTEAFFGQGTRLTVV.

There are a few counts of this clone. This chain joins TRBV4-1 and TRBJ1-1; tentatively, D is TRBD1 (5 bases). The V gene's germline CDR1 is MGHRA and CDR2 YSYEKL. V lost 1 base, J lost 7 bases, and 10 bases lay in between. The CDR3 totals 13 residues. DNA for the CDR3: TGCGCCAGCAGCCAAGGAGTGGGACTTGAAGCTTTCTTT. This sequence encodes CASSQGVGLEAFF.

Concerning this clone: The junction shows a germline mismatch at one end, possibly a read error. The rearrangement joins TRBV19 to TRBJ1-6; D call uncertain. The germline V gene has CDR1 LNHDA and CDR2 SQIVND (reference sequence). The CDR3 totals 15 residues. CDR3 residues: CASSQIARSGSALHF. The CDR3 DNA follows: TGTGCCAGTAGCCAGATAGCCCGCTCGGGTTCAGCCCTCCACTTT.

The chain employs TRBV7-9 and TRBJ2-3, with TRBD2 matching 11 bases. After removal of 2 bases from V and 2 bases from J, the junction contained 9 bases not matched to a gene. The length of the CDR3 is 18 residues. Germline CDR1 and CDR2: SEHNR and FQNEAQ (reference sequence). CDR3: CASSLLPSSGGNTDTQYF. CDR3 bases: TGTGCCAGCAGCTTACTCCCTTCTAGCGGGGGGAACACAGATACGCAGTATTTT.

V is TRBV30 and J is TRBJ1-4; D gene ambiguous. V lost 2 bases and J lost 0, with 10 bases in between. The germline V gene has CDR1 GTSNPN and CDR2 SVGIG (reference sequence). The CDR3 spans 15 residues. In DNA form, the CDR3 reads TGTGCCTGGAGTACACAGCTCGCAACTAATGAAAAACTGTTTTTT. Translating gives CAWSTQLATNEKLFF.

CDR3 sequence (DNA): TGTGCCATCCTTAACACTAACTATGGCTACACCTTC. Encoded protein: CAILNTNYGYTF. The rearrangement joins TRBV6-1 to TRBJ1-2; D unclear. The V and J ends lost 10 bases and 0 bases respectively, with 9 bases between them. Germline CDR1 is MNHNS and CDR2 is SASEGT. CDR3 length: 12 amino acids.

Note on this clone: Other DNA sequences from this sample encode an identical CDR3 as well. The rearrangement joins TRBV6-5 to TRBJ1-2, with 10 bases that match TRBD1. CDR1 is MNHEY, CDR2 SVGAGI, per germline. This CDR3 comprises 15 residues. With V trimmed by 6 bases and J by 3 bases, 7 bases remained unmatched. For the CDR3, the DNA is TGTGCCAGCAGCTCGGACAGGGGGGGATACTATGGCTACACCTTC. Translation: CASSSDRGGYYGYTF.

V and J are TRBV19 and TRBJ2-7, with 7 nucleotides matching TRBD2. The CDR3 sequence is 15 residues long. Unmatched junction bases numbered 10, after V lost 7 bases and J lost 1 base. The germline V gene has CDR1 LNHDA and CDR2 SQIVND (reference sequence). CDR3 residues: CASTPGGGGSYEQYF. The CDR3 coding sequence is TGTGCCAGTACCCCGGGGGGTGGTGGTTCCTACGAGCAGTACTTC.

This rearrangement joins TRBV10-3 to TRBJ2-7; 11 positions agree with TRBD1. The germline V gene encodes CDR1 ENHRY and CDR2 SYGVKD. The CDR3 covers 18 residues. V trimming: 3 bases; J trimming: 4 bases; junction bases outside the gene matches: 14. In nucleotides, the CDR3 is TGTGCCATCAGTGACCTATATAAGACCGGGACAGGGGGATACGAGCAGTACTTC. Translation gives CAISDLYKTGTGGYEQYF.

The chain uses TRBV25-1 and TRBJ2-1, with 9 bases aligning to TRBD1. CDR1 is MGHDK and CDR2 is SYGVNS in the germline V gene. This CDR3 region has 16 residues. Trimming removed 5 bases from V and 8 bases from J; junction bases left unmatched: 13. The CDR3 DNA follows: TGTGCCAGCAGTCAAGCCGGGACAGGGTGGATCGATGAGCAGTTCTTC. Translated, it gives CASSQAGTGWIDEQFF.

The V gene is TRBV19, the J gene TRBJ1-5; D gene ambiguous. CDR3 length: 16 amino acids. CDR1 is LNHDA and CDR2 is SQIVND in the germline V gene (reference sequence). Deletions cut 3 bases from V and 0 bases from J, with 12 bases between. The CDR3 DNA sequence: TGTGCCAGTAGTATTACCGGGATAGATAGCAATCAGCCCCAGCATTTT. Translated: CASSITGIDSNQPQHF. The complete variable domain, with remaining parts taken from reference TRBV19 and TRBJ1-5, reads DGGITQSPKYLFRKEGQNVTLSCEQNLNHDAMYWYRQDPGQGLRLIYYSQIVNDFQKGDIAEGYSVSREKKESFPLTVTSAQKNPTAFYLCASSITGIDSNQPQHFGDGTRLSIL.

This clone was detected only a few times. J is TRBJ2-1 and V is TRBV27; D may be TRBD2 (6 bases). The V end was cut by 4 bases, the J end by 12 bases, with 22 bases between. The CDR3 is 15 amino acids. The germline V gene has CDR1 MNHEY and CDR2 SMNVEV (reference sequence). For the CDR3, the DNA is TGTGCCAGCAGTTGGACGGGACTCAAGGCAATGAGGCAGTTCTTC. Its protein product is CASSWTGLKAMRQFF.

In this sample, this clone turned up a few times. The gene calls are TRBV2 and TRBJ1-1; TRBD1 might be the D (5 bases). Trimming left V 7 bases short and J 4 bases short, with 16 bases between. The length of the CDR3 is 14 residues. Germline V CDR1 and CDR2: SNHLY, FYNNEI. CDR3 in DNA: TGTGCCAGCAACCTGACCCCGGGGGGCACTGAAGCTTTCTTT. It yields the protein CASNLTPGGTEAFF.